A selection of T cell receptor beta chains follows, all from one sample in a study of cytomegalovirus exposure and HLA in healthy donors. Generated by immunoSEQ multiplex PCR, the TCRdb table keeps only in-frame clones and is missing some. The sample holds about 110,000 clones, around 76% seen once. The sequenced sample consisted of PBMCs. The source of these receptors is a man aged 25-45 years in good health and CMV-seropositive. Both conserved end residues are part of each CDR3. Fields, in order: clone size, CDR3 length, D gene, V gene, J gene, CDR3 DNA, CDR3 protein. The D gene is left open where the match is weak. Some rows have no size entry. The others give once, few or many, or a class for an expanded clone.

>-|18|-|TRBV5-4|TRBJ2-3
TGTGCCAGCAGCAGGGGAGTGGGCAGGGGAGGGGGCACAGATACGCAGTATTTT
CASSRGVGRGGGTDTQYF
>-|16|-|TRBV12-2|TRBJ1-4
TGTGCAAGTCGCTTAGGGCTCGGGACAGAGGGGGAAAAACTGTTTTTT
CASRLGLGTEGEKLFF
>-|17|TRBD2|TRBV2|TRBJ2-3
TGTGCCAGCAGTGAACGGCAAAGCGGGGGACGCACAGATACGCAGTATTTT
CASSERQSGGRTDTQYF
>-|16|-|TRBV6-4|TRBJ2-3
TGTGCCAGCAGTGACCGGGCGGGGAGTAGCACAGATACGCAGTATTTT
CASSDRAGSSTDTQYF
>few|15|TRBD1|TRBV6-6|TRBJ2-5
TGTGCCAGCAGTTACTCGACAGGGGCGAGAGAGACCCAGTACTTC
CASSYSTGARETQYF
>-|11|TRBD2|TRBV9|TRBJ2-1
TGTGCCAGCGGCCGGGGGGGGGAGCAGTTCTTC
CASGRGGEQFF
>few|13|TRBD1|TRBV5-4|TRBJ2-7
TGTGCCAGCAGCTTCGACAGGGGGCCCGAGCAGTACTTC
CASSFDRGPEQYF
>-|12|-|TRBV28|TRBJ1-1
TGTGCCAGCAGTTCATTTGTCCCTGAAGCTTTCTTT
CASSSFVPEAFF
>-|14|TRBD1|TRBV13|TRBJ1-2
TGTGCCAGCAGCCCCGGGACAGTTTATTATGGCTACACCTTC
CASSPGTVYYGYTF
>few|15|-|TRBV28|TRBJ1-4
TGTGCCAGCAGCCTCACAAGTATCGGGAATGAAAAACTGTTTTTT
CASSLTSIGNEKLFF
>-|15|TRBD1|TRBV2|TRBJ1-2
TGTGCCAGCCGCTTGTCTGGGACAGGGATATATGGCTACACCTTC
CASRLSGTGIYGYTF
>once|11|-|TRBV7-2|TRBJ2-7
TGTGCCAGCAGCTTAGCGGGGCAGCAGTACTTC
CASSLAGQQYF
>once|16|-|TRBV11-2|TRBJ1-2
TGTGCCAGCAGTTCCGGGGGTGGGTACGAGGGGTCGGGCTACACCTTC
CASSSGGGYEGSGYTF
>few|17|TRBD2|TRBV5-4|TRBJ2-1
TGTGCCAGCAGCTTCGGACTAGCGGGGGCTTCAGGGAATGAGCAGTTCTTC
CASSFGLAGASGNEQFF
>-|15|-|TRBV6-6|TRBJ1-5
TGTGCCAGCAGTTACGGGCCAGGGGCCACTCAGCCCCAGCATTTT
CASSYGPGATQPQHF
>-|17|-|TRBV2|TRBJ1-3
TGTGCCAGCAGCGCAGAGACAGATAGGGGGATTGGAAACACCATATATTTT
CASSAETDRGIGNTIYF
>-|14|-|TRBV30|TRBJ2-7
TGTGCCTGGAGTAAGCGGCGGGTGAAATACGAGCAGTACTTC
CAWSKRRVKYEQYF
>once|14|TRBD2|TRBV2|TRBJ2-3
TGTGCCAGCAGCTTCGGGGAGGGATCCGATACGCAGTATTTT
CASSFGEGSDTQYF